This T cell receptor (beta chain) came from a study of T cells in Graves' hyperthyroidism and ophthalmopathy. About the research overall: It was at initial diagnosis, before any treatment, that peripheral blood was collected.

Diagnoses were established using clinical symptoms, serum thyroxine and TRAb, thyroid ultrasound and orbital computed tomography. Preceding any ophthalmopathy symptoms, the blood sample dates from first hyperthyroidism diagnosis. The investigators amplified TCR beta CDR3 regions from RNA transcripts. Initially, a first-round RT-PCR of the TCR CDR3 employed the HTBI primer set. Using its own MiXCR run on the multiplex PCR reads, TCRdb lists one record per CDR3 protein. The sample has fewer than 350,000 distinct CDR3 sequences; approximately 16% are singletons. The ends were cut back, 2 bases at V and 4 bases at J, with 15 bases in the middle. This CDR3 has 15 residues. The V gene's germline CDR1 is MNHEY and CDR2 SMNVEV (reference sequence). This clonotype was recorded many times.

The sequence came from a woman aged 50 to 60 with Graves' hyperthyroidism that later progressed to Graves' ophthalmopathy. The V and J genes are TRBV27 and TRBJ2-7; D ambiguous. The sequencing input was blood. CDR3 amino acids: CASSLGVLSNYEQYF. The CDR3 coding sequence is TGTGCCAGCAGTTTAGGGGTTTTGTCAAATTACGAGCAGTACTTC.